The sequence of this T cell receptor (beta chain) was determined in a study of T-cell reconstitution after alpha-beta-depleted transplantation in children. Study outcomes and limitations: Expanded graft clones numbering several hundred reportedly gave rise to alpha-beta T cells about two months after transplant. High day-60 TCRbeta diversity in some patients came from surviving recipient T cells and thymic progenitors.

Comment on this clonotype: Antigen unknown.

During its preparation, the TCRbeta library received unique molecular identifiers. One entry per CDR3 protein results from TCRdb running MiXCR on the PCR reads. The sample holds 500,000 to 650,000 distinct CDR3 sequences, 10% to 15% seen once. Germline CDR1 SGHTA, CDR2 FQGTGA. The CDR3 has 18 residues. The J segment lost 0 bases and the V segment lost 2 bases, leaving 12 bases of the junction unmatched. The rearrangement uses TRBV7-3 and TRBJ2-7, with 8 bases matching TRBD1. The origin of this receptor is a male patient younger than 18 who had a stem cell transplant for acute myeloid leukemia, so the T cells may come from the graft donor. The input for sequencing was PBMCs, mostly from graft donor cells, taken 360 days after TCRalphabeta/CD19-depleted stem cell transplant. The CDR3 region has the DNA TGTGCCAGCAGCTTATGGGGACCGCAGGGGGCCGGCTCCTACGAGCAGTACTTC. It yields the protein CASSLWGPQGAGSYEQYF.